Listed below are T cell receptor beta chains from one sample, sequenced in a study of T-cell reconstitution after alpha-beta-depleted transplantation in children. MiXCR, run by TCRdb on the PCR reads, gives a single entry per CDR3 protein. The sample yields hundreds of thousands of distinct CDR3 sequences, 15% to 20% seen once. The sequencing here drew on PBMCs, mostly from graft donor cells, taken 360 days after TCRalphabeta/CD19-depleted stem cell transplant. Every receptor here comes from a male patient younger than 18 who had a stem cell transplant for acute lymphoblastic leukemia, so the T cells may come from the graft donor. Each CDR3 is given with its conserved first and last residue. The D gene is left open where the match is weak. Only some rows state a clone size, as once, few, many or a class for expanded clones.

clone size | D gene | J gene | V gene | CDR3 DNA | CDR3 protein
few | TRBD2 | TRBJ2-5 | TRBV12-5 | TGTGCTAGTGGTTTGGTACTAGCGGGAGTCGGAGAGACCCAGTACTTC | CASGLVLAGVGETQYF
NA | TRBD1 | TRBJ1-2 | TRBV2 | TGTGCCAGCAGTCGCCGGGACAGGCGGCGTGGCTACACCTTC | CASSRRDRRRGYTF
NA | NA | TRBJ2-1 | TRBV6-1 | TGTGCCAGCAGTGGGGCCCAAGGGGGAATAAATGAGCAGTTCTTC | CASSGAQGGINEQFF
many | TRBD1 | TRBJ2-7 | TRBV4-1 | TGCGCCAGCAGCCAAGAGTCGGGACAGGGAATACACTACGAGCAGTACTTC | CASSQESGQGIHYEQYF
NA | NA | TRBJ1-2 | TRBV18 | TGTGCCAGCTCGCCACAAACTACAGGGTACGATTGCTACACCTTC | CASSPQTTGYDCYTF
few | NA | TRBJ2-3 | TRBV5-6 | TGTGCCAGCAGCTTGAGCGGTTGGGGACTCAGCACAGATACGCAGTATTTT | CASSLSGWGLSTDTQYF
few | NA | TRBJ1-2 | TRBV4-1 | TGCGCCAGCAGCCAAGCTCCCTTGACAAAAAACTATGGCTACACCTTC | CASSQAPLTKNYGYTF
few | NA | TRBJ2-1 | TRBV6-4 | TGTGCCAGCAGTGAGTGGGCCAACCCCTACAATGAGCAGTTCTTC | CASSEWANPYNEQFF
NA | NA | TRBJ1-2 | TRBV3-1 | TGTGCCAGCTGCCAAGCCCCGGGACGGCAATATGGCTACACCTTC | CASCQAPGRQYGYTF
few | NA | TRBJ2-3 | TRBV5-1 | TGCGCCAGCAGCCTTATTTACGCAGATACGCAGTATTTT | CASSLIYADTQYF
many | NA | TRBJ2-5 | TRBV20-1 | TGCAGTGCTAGACCCTACGAGAGAGAGGGGACCCAGTACTTC | CSARPYEREGTQYF
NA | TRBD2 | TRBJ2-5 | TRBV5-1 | TGCGCCAGCAGCGCCCGACTAGCGGCACAAGAGACCCAGTACTTC | CASSARLAAQETQYF
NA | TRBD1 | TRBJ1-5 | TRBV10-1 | TGCGCCAGCATTGGGCGCGGATCAGGGGGCGCGAGGTTGAGCAATCAGCCCCAGCATTTT | CASIGRGSGGARLSNQPQHF
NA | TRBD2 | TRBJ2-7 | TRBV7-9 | TGTGCCAGCAGCTACCCTCCGGGACTAGCGGGAGGGCGCGAGCAGTACTTC | CASSYPPGLAGGREQYF
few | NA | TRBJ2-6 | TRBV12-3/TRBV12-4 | TGTGCCAGCAGTTTATTGGGCAGACTCTCTGGGGCCAACGTCCTGACTTTC | CASSLLGRLSGANVLTF
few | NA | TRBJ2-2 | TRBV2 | TGTGCCAGCAGTGTCTGGTTCGGCAGGGTAACGAACACCGGGGAGCTGTTTTTT | CASSVWFGRVTNTGELFF
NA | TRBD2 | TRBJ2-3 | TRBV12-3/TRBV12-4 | TGTGCCTCACGAGCCGGGACTAGCACCGATACGCAGTATTTT | CASRAGTSTDTQYF
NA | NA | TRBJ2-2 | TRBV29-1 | TGCAGCGGGTGGGGGACTACCGGGGAGCTGTTTTTT | CSGWGTTGELFF
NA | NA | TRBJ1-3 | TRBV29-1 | TGCAGCGCTTCTTTGGGGTCTGGAAACACCATATATTTT | CSASLGSGNTIYF
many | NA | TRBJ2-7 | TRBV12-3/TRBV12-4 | TGTGCCACCTCAGCACCAGGGGGGAGAGGCAAGCAGTACTTC | CATSAPGGRGKQYF
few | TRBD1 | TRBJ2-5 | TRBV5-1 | TGCGCCAACAGCCCGGACAGGGGGCGAAGGGAGACCCAGTACTTC | CANSPDRGRRETQYF
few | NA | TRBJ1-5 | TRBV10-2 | TGCGCCAGCAGTCCACAGTTGGGGAGAGGACAGCCCCAGCATTTT | CASSPQLGRGQPQHF
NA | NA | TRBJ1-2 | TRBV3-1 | TGTGCCAGCAGCCGGACGTTGTACCGAAACTATGGCTACACCTTC | CASSRTLYRNYGYTF
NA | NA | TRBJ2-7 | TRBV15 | TGTGCCACCAGCAGAGATCCGGGCAGGGACCACTACGAGCAGTACTTC | CATSRDPGRDHYEQYF
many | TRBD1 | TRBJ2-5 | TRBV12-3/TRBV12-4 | TGTGCCAGCAGTTGGGTCAGGGGGCAAGAGACCCAGTACTTC | CASSWVRGQETQYF
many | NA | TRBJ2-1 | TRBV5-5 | TGTGCCAGCAGCCCAGTCTCAGGTATCCATGAGCAGTTCTTC | CASSPVSGIHEQFF
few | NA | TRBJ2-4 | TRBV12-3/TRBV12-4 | TGTGCCAGCAGTTTACGGTATAGACTAGCCCAACAGGGCAAAAACATTCAGTACTTC | CASSLRYRLAQQGKNIQYF
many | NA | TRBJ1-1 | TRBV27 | TGTGCCAGCAGCTCTTCAGTCTTGACGAACACTGAAGCTTTCTTT | CASSSSVLTNTEAFF
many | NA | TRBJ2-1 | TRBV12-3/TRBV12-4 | TGTGCCAGCAGCTTCGGGACAACTTCCTACAATGAGCAGTTCTTC | CASSFGTTSYNEQFF
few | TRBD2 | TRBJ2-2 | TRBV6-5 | TGTGCCAGCAGTTACAGGCGGGAGGGCGTCTATAGGGCCGGGGAGCTGTTTTTT | CASSYRREGVYRAGELFF
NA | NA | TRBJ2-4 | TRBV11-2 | TGTGCCAGCAGCTTACCTGGACAACCAGCCAAAAACATTCAGTACTTC | CASSLPGQPAKNIQYF
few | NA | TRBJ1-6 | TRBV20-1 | TGCAGTGCTAGACAGCGCCCCTCGCAGGGTTGGTCACCCCTCCACTTT | CSARQRPSQGWSPLHF
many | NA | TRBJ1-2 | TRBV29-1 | TGCAGCGTTGTAGTGAACTATGGCTACACCTTC | CSVVVNYGYTF
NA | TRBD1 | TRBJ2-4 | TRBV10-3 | TGTGCCATCAGTACAACAGGGGAAGGAGAGAACATTCAGTACTTC | CAISTTGEGENIQYF
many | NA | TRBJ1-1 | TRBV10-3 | TGTGCCATCAGCGGACGGCTGAACACTGAAGCTTTCTTT | CAISGRLNTEAFF
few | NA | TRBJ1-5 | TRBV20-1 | TGCAGTGCTAGGGAGCTAACAGGGTACGTCAATCAGCCCCAGCATTTT | CSARELTGYVNQPQHF
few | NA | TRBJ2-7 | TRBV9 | TGTGCCAGCAGCGTCGGGGGTAGCGGAAAGATCTACGAGCAGTACTTC | CASSVGGSGKIYEQYF
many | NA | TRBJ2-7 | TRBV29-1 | TGCAGCGTTGACATGGGCTACGAGCAGTACTTC | CSVDMGYEQYF
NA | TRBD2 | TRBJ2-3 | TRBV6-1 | TGTGCCAGCACCCCCCGAGCGGGGAACACAGATACGCAGTATTTT | CASTPRAGNTDTQYF
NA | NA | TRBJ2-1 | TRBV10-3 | TGTGCCATCAGTGAGTCGAAGCGGTCAGCTTCCTACAATGAGCAGTTCTTC | CAISESKRSASYNEQFF
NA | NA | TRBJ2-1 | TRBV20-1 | TGCAGTGCTAGAGATTCCCCCGACCGGGCGGGTGAGCAGTTCTTC | CSARDSPDRAGEQFF
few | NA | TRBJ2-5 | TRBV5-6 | TGTGCCAGCAGCTTGGGAGCAGGACAAGGCGTCAGGACCCAGTACTTC | CASSLGAGQGVRTQYF
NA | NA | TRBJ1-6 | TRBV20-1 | TGCAGTGCTAGAGATCCACAGCGAGATTCACCCCTCCACTTT | CSARDPQRDSPLHF
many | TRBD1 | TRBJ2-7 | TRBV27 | TGTGCCAGCAGTTTGCTCGGGACAGGAGCCTACGAGCAGTACTTC | CASSLLGTGAYEQYF
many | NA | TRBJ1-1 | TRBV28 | TGTGCCAGTGGGGGGATGAACACTGAAGCTTTCTTT | CASGGMNTEAFF
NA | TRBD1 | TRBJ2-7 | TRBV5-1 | TGCGCCAGCAGCCCGACAGGGGGCCAGGACGAGCAGTACTTC | CASSPTGGQDEQYF
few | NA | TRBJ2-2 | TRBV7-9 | TGTGCCAGCAGCCCATGGGAAAGGAGGGTACCGGCCGGGGAGCTGTTTTTT | CASSPWERRVPAGELFF
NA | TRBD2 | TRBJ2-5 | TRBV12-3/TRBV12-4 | TGTGCCAGCGTCGGACTAGCGGGCTCAGCGGGGACCCAGTACTTC | CASVGLAGSAGTQYF
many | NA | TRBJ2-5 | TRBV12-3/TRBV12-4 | TGTGCCAGCAGTTTCGAGACAGGCCAAGAGACCCAGTACTTC | CASSFETGQETQYF
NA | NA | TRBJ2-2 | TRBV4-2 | TGTGCCAGCAGCCAAGATCGCCAAGGGGGCGGGGAGCTGTTTTTT | CASSQDRQGGGELFF
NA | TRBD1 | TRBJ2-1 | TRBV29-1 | TGCAGCGTTCGACAGGGAAAAAATGAGCAGTTCTTC | CSVRQGKNEQFF
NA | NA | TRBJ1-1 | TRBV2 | TGTGCCATCGGGGCGGGGGACACTGAAGCTTTCTTT | CAIGAGDTEAFF
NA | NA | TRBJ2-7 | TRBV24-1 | TGTGCCACCAGTGCAACAGGGACCCTCTACGAGCAGTACTTC | CATSATGTLYEQYF
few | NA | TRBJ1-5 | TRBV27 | TGTGCCAGCAGTACTCTCCTTCAGCCCCAGCATTTT | CASSTLLQPQHF
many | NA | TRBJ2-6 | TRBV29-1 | TGCAGCGTTGAAGTAGGGGCCCCGGGGGGGGCCAACGTCCTGACTTTC | CSVEVGAPGGANVLTF
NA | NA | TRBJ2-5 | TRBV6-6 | TGTGCCAGCCAGGATGGGAGGGGGGAGACCCAGTACTTC | CASQDGRGETQYF
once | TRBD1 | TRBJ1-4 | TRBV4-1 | TGCGCCAGCAGCCAGCGTACAGGGGGCGCGTATGAAAAACTGTTTTTT | CASSQRTGGAYEKLFF
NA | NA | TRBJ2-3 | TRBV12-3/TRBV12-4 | TGTGCCAGCAGTTTGAAGGAGGCTACGCAGTATTTT | CASSLKEATQYF
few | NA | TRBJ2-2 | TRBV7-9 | TGTGCCAGCAGCTCCCCCCAAGGGGCAGGTACCGGGGAGCTGTTTTTT | CASSSPQGAGTGELFF